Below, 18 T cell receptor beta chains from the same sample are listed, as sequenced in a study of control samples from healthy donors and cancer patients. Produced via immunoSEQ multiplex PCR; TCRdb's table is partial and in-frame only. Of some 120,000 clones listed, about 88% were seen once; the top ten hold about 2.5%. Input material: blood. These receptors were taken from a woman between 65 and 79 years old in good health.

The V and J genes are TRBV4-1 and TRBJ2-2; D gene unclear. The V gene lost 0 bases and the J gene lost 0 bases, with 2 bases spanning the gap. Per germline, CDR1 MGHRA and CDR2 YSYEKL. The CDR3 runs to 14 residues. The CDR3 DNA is TGCGCCAGCAGCCAAGACTCGAACACCGGGGAGCTGTTTTTT. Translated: CASSQDSNTGELFF.

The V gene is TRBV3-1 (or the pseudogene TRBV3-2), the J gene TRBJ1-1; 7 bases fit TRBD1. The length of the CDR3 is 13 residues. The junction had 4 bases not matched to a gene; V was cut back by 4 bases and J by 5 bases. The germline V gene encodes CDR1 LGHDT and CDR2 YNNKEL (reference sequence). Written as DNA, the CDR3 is TGTGCCAGCAGCCCGGGACAGCTGACTGAAGCTTTCTTT. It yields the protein CASSPGQLTEAFF.

The CDR3 region has the DNA TGTGCCAGCAGCTTAGCGCGGACGGGCGTACAGTACTTC. It specifies CASSLARTGVQYF. This chain joins TRBV7-2 and TRBJ2-7; D is uncertain. Germline V gene lookup returns CDR1 SGHTA and CDR2 FQGNSA. This CDR3 has 13 residues. V shed 0 bases and J shed 10 bases, with 13 bases lying between them.

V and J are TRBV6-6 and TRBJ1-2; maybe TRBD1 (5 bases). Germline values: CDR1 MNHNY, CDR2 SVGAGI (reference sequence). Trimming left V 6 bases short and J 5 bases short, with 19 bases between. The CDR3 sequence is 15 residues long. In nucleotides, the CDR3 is TGTGCCAGCAGGAACGGGGGGGTAGGGGATTATGGCTACACCTTC. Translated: CASRNGGVGDYGYTF.

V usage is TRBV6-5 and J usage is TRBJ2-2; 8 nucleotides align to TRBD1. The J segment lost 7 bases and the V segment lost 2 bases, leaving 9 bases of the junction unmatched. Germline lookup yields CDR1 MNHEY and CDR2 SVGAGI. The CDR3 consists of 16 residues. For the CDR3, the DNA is TGTGCCAGCAGTTACGGCCAGGGGGCGAGAAACGGGGAGCTGTTTTTT. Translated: CASSYGQGARNGELFF.

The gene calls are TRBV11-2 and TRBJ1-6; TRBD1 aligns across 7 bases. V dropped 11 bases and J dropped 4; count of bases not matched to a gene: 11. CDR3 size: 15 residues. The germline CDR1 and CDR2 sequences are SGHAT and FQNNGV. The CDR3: CAARVVGQYNSPLHF. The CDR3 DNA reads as TGTGCCGCTAGGGTAGTGGGACAGTATAATTCACCCCTCCACTTT.

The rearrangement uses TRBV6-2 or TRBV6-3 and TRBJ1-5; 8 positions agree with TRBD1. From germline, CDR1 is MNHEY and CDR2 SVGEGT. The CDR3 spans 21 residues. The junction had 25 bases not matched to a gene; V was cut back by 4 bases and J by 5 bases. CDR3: CASSSDLRGQPAWGEDQPQHF. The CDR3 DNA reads TGTGCCAGCAGTTCCGACCTCAGGGGGCAGCCAGCTTGGGGGGAAGATCAGCCCCAGCATTTT.

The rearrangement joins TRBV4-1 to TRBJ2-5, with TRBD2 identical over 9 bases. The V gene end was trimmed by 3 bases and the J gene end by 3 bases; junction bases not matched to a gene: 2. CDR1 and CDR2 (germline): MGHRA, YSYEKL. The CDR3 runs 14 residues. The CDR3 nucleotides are TGCGCCAGCAGCCAGTCTAGCGGGGAAGAGACCCAGTACTTC. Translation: CASSQSSGEETQYF.

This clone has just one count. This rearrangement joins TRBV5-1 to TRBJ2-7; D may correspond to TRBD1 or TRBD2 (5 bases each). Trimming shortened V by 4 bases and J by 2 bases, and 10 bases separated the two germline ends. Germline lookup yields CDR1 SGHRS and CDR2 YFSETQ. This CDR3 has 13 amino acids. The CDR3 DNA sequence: TGCGCCAGCAGCCCCCGGGACCCCTACGAGCAGTACTTC. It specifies CASSPRDPYEQYF.

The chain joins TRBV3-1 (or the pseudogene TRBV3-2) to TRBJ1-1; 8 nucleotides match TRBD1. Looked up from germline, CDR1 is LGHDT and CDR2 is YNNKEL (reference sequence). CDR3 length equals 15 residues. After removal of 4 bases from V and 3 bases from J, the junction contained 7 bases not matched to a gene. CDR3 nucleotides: TGTGCCAGCAGCCGAGCCGGACAGGGCGACACTGAAGCTTTCTTT. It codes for CASSRAGQGDTEAFF.

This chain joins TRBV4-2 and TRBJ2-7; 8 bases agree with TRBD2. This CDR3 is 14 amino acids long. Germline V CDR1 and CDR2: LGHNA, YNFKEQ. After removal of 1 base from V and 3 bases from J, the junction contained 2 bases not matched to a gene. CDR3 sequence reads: CASSQVGGGYEQYF. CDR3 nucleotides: TGTGCCAGCAGCCAAGTCGGGGGGGGCTACGAGCAGTACTTC.

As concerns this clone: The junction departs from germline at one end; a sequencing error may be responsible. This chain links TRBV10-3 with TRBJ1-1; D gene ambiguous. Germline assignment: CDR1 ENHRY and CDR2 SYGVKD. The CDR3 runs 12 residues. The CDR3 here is CAISESHTEAFF. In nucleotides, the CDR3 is TGTGCCATCAGCGAGTCCCACACTGAAGCTTTCTTT.

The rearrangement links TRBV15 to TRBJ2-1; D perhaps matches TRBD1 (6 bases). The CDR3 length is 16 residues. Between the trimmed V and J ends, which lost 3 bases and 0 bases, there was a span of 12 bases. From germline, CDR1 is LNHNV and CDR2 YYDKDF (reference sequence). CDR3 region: CATSSFGDNSYNEQFF. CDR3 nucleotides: TGTGCCACCAGCAGCTTTGGGGACAACTCCTACAATGAGCAGTTCTTC.

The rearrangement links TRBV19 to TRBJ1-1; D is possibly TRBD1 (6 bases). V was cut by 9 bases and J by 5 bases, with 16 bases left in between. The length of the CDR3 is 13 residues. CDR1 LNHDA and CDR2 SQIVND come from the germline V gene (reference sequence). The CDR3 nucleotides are TGTGCCAGCCTCCGAGGGGGGGATACTGAAGCTTTCTTT. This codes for CASLRGGDTEAFF.

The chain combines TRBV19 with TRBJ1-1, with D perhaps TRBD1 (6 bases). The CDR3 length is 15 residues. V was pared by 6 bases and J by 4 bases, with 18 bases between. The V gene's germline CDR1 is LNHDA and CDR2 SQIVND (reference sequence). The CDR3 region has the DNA TGTGCCAGTAGCCGTACGGCCAGGGGCGGCACTGAAGCTTTCTTT. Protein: CASSRTARGGTEAFF.

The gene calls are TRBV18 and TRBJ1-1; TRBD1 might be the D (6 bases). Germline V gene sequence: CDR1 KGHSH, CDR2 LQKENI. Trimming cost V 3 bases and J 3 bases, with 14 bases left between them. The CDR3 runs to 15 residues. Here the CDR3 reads CASSPPDRSDTEAFF. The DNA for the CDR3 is TGTGCCAGCTCACCGCCCGACAGGAGCGACACTGAAGCTTTCTTT.

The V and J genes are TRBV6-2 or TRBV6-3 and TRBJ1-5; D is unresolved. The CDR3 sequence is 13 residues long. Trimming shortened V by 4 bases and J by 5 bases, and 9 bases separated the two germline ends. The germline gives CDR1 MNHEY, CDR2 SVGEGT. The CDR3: CASSFAEYQPQHF. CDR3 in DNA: TGTGCCAGCAGTTTCGCTGAATATCAGCCCCAGCATTTT.

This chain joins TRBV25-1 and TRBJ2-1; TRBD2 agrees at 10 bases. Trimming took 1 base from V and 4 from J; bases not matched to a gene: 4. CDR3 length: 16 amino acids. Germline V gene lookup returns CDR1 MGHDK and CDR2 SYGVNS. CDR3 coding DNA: TGTGCCAGCAGTGAATTGGGTAGCGGGGGGTACAATGAGCAGTTCTTC. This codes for CASSELGSGGYNEQFF.